This TCR beta chain came from a study of radiotherapy plus CTLA-4 blockade in lung cancer. Study context: Disease control reached approximately 30%, with objective responses in around 20%. The study's findings and limits: Interferon-beta and early blood T cell clone dynamics reportedly predicted response best. Subsequent to radiotherapy plus ipilimumab, tumor-derived TCR clones underwent expansion in blood.

The ends were cut back, 6 bases at V and 4 bases at J, with 15 bases in the middle. The CDR3 length is 14 residues. Per the germline V gene, CDR1 is MNHNS and CDR2 is SASEGT. The method was immunoSEQ multiplex PCR; TCRdb's version includes in-frame clones alone and lacks a portion of them. In the table there are roughly 85,000 clones, around 90% of which are singletons. Enrolled patients, whose metastatic non-small-cell lung cancer was chemo-refractory, received focal radiation plus CTLA-4 blockade with ipilimumab. On this clone: The antigen remains undetermined.

Here the sequenced sample was peripheral blood, taken from a patient treated with radiotherapy plus ipilimumab. This chain connects TRBV6-1 to TRBJ1-1; D is unclear. The clonotype comes from a human donor with non-small cell lung cancer that progressed on radiotherapy plus ipilimumab. CDR3 in DNA: TGTGCCAGCAGGTCGGTGGTCCGGGGCACTGAAGCTTTCTTT. This codes for CASRSVVRGTEAFF.